Listed here are 21 T cell receptor beta chains from one sample, sequenced in a study of blood T cells in healthy people across ages. A second PCR, run for about 7 to 11 cycles, used a sample-barcoded 5' primer plus a J-beta primer mix. TCRdb itself ran the 5' RACE reads through MiXCR, one entry per CDR3 protein. The sample records about 800,000 distinct CDR3 sequences, roughly 25% being singletons. These same records also appear under a second study, on T cells of mothers and their children.

Sequenced sample: blood. The receptors come from a boy between 10 and 17 years old in good health.

The CDR3 sequence is CASSLAVAGETQYF. CDR3 DNA sequence: TGTGCCAGCAGTTTAGCGGTAGCGGGGGAGACCCAGTACTTC. The rearrangement links TRBV12-3 or TRBV12-4 to TRBJ2-5; TRBD2 agrees at 8 bases. The junction had 2 bases not matched to a gene; V was cut back by 0 bases and J by 5 bases. The CDR3 sequence is 14 residues long.

V gene TRBV6-5 combines with J gene TRBJ2-1, with TRBD1 identical over 10 bases. Germline-derived CDR1 and CDR2 are MNHEY and SVGAGI. CDR3 length equals 16 residues. V shed 4 bases, J shed 8 bases, and the junction held 11 bases outside the gene matches. This chain's CDR3 is CASSLTPGQGSDEQFF. CDR3 sequence (DNA): TGTGCCAGCAGTTTAACCCCGGGACAGGGGAGCGATGAGCAGTTCTTC.

This clonotype was counted a few times. The chain employs TRBV7-8 and TRBJ2-5; a weak D match, TRBD1 (6 bases). The CDR3 is 15 amino acids. From germline, CDR1 is SGHVS and CDR2 FQNEAQ. Trimming left V 5 bases short and J 11 bases short, with 24 bases between. Here the CDR3 reads CASSPDGWGLDQQYF. CDR3 in DNA: TGTGCCAGCAGCCCCGACGGGTGGGGGCTGGACCAGCAGTACTTC.

This sequence joins TRBV5-5 and TRBJ2-4, with a weak D call TRBD2 (5 bases). This CDR3 spans 16 amino acids. Looked up from germline, CDR1 is SGHKS and CDR2 is YYEKEE (reference sequence). The ends were cut back, 1 base at V and 6 bases at J, with 17 bases in the middle. The CDR3 DNA sequence: TGTGCCAGCAGCTTGAGGGCTAGCCCAACTGGAAACATTCAGTACTTC. The encoded protein is CASSLRASPTGNIQYF.

This clonotype was counted once. The chain joins TRBV7-6 to TRBJ1-4, with 10 bases that match TRBD1. The CDR3 is 16 amino acids. The ends lost 5 bases at V and 5 bases at J; junction bases unmatched: 8. CDR1 and CDR2 (germline): SGHVS, FNYEAQ. CDR3 sequence: CASSLGWDRGNEKLFF. DNA of the CDR3: TGTGCCAGCAGCCTGGGGTGGGACAGGGGCAATGAAAAACTGTTTTTT.

A few counts support this clonotype. V and J are TRBV4-3 and TRBJ2-7, with D maybe TRBD1 (6 bases). Germline values: CDR1 LGHNA, CDR2 YSLEER. With 2 bases removed from V and 5 bases from J, the gap between germline ends came to 10 bases. There are 13 residues in the CDR3. CDR3 region: CASSQKQGHEQYF. The CDR3 region has the DNA TGCGCCAGCAGCCAAAAACAGGGACACGAGCAGTACTTC.

The V gene is TRBV7-2, the J gene TRBJ2-1; the match to TRBD1 covers 8 bases. Germline V lookup: CDR1 SGHTA, CDR2 FQGNSA. V shed 5 bases and J 7 bases; nucleotides not matched to a gene: 13. The CDR3 runs to 16 residues. The CDR3: CASSPPPGQGTNEQFF. CDR3 coding DNA: TGTGCCAGCAGCCCCCCTCCCGGACAGGGAACAAATGAGCAGTTCTTC. Looking up the rest from reference TRBV7-2 and TRBJ2-1 gives the full variable domain: GAGVSQSPSNKVTEKGKDVELRCDPISGHTALYWYRQSLGQGLEFLIYFQGNSAPDKSGLPSDRFSAERTGGSVSTLTIQRTQQEDSAVYLCASSPPPGQGTNEQFFGPGTRLTVL.

This clonotype was counted a few times. V gene TRBV20-1 combines with J gene TRBJ2-5, with TRBD1 matching 7 bases. Per the germline V gene, CDR1 is DFQATT and CDR2 is SNEGSKA (reference sequence). The CDR3 contains 13 residues. V lost 3 bases, J lost 0 bases, and 1 base stayed unmatched. The CDR3, as DNA: TGCAGTGCTAGTACAGGGGACCAAGAGACCCAGTACTTC. Amino acid sequence: CSASTGDQETQYF.

This rearrangement joins TRBV12-3 or TRBV12-4 to TRBJ2-5; no firm D call. Trimming took 2 bases from V and 4 from J, leaving 8 bases between them. The CDR3 is 13 amino acids. The CDR3 region is CASSLSASETQYF. In DNA, the CDR3 is TGTGCCAGCAGTTTATCGGCCTCAGAGACCCAGTACTTC.

This clonotype came up a few times. The germline gene is not matched at one end of the junction; a read error may be the cause. J is TRBJ2-3 and V is TRBV5-1; TRBD2 matches 9 bases. Germline lookup yields CDR1 SGHRS and CDR2 YFSETQ. The CDR3 extends over 14 amino acids. CDR3 DNA sequence: TGTGCCAGCAGCCCCGGGACTAGCAGAGATACGCAGTATTTT. Protein product: CASSPGTSRDTQYF.

This clonotype was detected a few times. The V gene is TRBV12-3 or TRBV12-4, the J gene TRBJ2-5; a possible D gene is TRBD1 (6 bases). The J call is doubtful: the DNA matches TRBJ2-7 better. The CDR3 is made up of 13 amino acids. The CDR3 loop is CASSSGVLYEQYF. As DNA, the CDR3 is TGTGCCAGCAGTTCAGGGGTTCTCTACGAGCAGTACTTC.

This clonotype was observed a few times. The chain has TRBV29-1 and TRBJ1-1, with 8 positions matching TRBD1. Germline CDR1 and CDR2: SQVTM and ANQGSEA. Trimming removed 5 bases from V and 7 bases from J; junction bases left unmatched: 9. This CDR3 is 13 amino acids long. CDR3 coding DNA: TGCAGCGTTCCGGGACAGGCTCGGGTTGAAGCTTTCTTT. This codes for CSVPGQARVEAFF.

As regards this clonotype: At one end the junction does not follow the germline gene, possibly because of a read error. J is TRBJ2-5 and V is TRBV7-9, with D possibly called TRBD1 or TRBD2 (5 bases each). This CDR3 has 15 amino acids. The V gene's germline CDR1 is SEHNR and CDR2 FQNEAQ (reference sequence). CDR3 sequence reads: CASSRQTTGIETRYF. Here the CDR3 DNA reads TGTGCCAGCAGCCGACAGACTACCGGGATAGAGACCCGGTACTTC.

The gene calls are TRBV5-1 and TRBJ1-2; D is ambiguous. This CDR3 has 14 residues. Germline V lookup: CDR1 SGHRS, CDR2 YFSETQ. V gave up 1 base and J gave up 6 bases, with 13 bases separating them. CDR3 sequence (DNA): TGCGCCAGCAGCTTGAACAGAGCCAATGATGGCTACACCTTC. Translated: CASSLNRANDGYTF.

A few counts support this clonotype. The chain links TRBV30 to TRBJ2-6; TRBD2 aligns across 7 bases. The CDR3 is made up of 17 amino acids. Unmatched junction bases numbered 11, after V lost 4 bases and J lost 2 bases. The germline V gene has CDR1 GTSNPN and CDR2 SVGIG (reference sequence). The chain's CDR3 is CAWTPRGEGTGANVLTF. Here the CDR3 DNA reads TGTGCCTGGACCCCCCGGGGGGAAGGCACTGGGGCCAACGTCCTGACTTTC.

The chain has TRBV12-3 or TRBV12-4 and TRBJ1-1, with unresolved D. V lost 3 bases, J lost 4 bases, and 6 bases lay in between. This CDR3 is 12 amino acids long. This CDR3 reads CASSFGRTEAFF. The CDR3 region has the DNA TGTGCCAGCAGTTTCGGGCGCACTGAAGCTTTCTTT.

This clonotype was picked up a small number of times. V gene TRBV6-2 or TRBV6-3 combines with J gene TRBJ2-2; D not resolved. V lost 5 bases, J lost 3 bases, and 13 bases lay in between. CDR1 MNHEY and CDR2 SVGEGT come from the germline V gene. The CDR3 totals 15 residues. The DNA of the CDR3 is TGTGCCAGCAGTCCCTCGGAGCTCCACACCGGGGAGCTGTTTTTT. This translates into CASSPSELHTGELFF.

The V call is TRBV20-1, the J call TRBJ1-1, with D hard to call. Germline loops: CDR1 DFQATT, CDR2 SNEGSKA (reference sequence). This CDR3 is 17 amino acids long. Trimming removed 3 bases from V and 0 bases from J, with 20 bases in between. The DNA of the CDR3 is TGCAGTGCTAGTGGACCCCTGGGTGAGCCGATGAACACTGAAGCTTTCTTT. Its protein product is CSASGPLGEPMNTEAFF.

V usage is TRBV7-2 and J usage is TRBJ2-2; perhaps TRBD2 as D (7 bases). Trimming removed 1 base from V and 12 bases from J, with 18 bases in between. CDR1 and CDR2 (germline): SGHTA, FQGNSA. This CDR3 has 15 amino acids. The chain's CDR3 is CASSLGPWTAGQLFF. CDR3 nucleotide sequence: TGTGCCAGCAGCTTAGGCCCGTGGACAGCGGGGCAGCTGTTTTTT.

The gene calls are TRBV28 and TRBJ2-1; possibly TRBD1 for D (6 bases). The J call may be incorrect, as the DNA end agrees better with TRBJ2-5. Germline CDR1 is MDHEN and CDR2 is SYDVKM. The length of the CDR3 is 15 residues. CDR3 amino acids: CASLTDTDRQETQYF. The CDR3 nucleotides are TGTGCCAGCCTTACGGATACCGACAGGCAAGAGACCCAGTACTTC.

The CDR3 reads CATSAHSATNEKLFF. In DNA, the CDR3 is TGTGCCACCAGCGCCCACAGTGCAACTAATGAAAAACTGTTTTTT. The chain recombines TRBV15 with TRBJ1-4, with D uncertain. V was clipped by 5 bases and J by 0 bases, with 10 bases between them. The CDR3 spans 15 residues. Germline assignment: CDR1 LNHNV and CDR2 YYDKDF (reference sequence).